This T cell receptor beta chain was sequenced during a study of cytomegalovirus exposure and HLA in healthy donors. Study summary: Across around 400 genotyped donors, just over 80% landed in the Caucasian-associated ancestry cluster.

Primers included in the PCR were 60 Vbeta and 13 Jbeta primers. Measured with immunoSEQ multiplex PCR; TCRdb has only the in-frame clones, and not every one. The profile shows roughly 200,000 clones, roughly four fifths of them singletons. The study's findings and limits: Of the V segments, some could not be distinguished, including TRBV6-2 and TRBV6-3, and were excluded. Previous analysis showed most TCR beta V segments were productive about 90% or about 30% of the time.

The CDR3 consists of 15 residues. Germline V gene lookup returns CDR1 SGHRS and CDR2 YFSETQ. V lost 4 bases, J lost 6 bases, and 12 bases stayed unmatched. Turning to this clone: Its antigen is unknown.

The material sequenced was PBMCs. J is TRBJ1-2 and V is TRBV5-1; 7 nucleotides align to TRBD1. The clonotype was recovered from a man between 45 and 60 years old in good health and CMV-seronegative. CDR3 amino acids: CASSARQGRVNGYTF. CDR3 coding DNA: TGCGCCAGCAGCGCCCGACAGGGTAGGGTGAATGGCTACACCTTC. Full variable domain (rest looked up from reference TRBV5-1 and TRBJ1-2): KAGVTQTPRYLIKTRGQQVTLSCSPISGHRSVSWYQQTPGQGLQFLFEYFSETQRNKGNFPGRFSGRQFSNSRSEMNVSTLELGDSALYLCASSARQGRVNGYTFGSGTRLTVV.